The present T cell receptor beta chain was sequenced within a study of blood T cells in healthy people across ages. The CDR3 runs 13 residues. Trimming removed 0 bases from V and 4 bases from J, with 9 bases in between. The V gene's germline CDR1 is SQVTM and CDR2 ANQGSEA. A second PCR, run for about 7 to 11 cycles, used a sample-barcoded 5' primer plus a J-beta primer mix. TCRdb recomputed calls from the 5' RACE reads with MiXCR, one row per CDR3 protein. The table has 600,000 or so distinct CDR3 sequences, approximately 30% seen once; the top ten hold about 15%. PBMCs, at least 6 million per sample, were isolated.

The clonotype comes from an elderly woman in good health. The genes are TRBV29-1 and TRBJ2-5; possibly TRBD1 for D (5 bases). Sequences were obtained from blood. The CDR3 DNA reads TGCAGCGTTGAAGACTGGCAGGGAGAGACCCAGTACTTC. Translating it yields CSVEDWQGETQYF. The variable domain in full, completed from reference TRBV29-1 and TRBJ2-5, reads SAVISQKPSRDICQRGTSLTIQCQVDSQVTMMFWYRQQPGQSLTLIATANQGSEATYESGFVIDKFPISRPNLTFSTLTVSNMSPEDSSIYLCSVEDWQGETQYFGPGTRLLVL.